The 14 T cell receptor beta chains reported below all come from one sample, sequenced in a study of T cell therapy after organ transplantation. Clones were sequenced by immunoSEQ multiplex PCR, and TCRdb holds only the in-frame ones, with some missing. The sample comprises about 48,000 clones, approximately 94% of which are singletons, and around 3.2% rests with the top ten. Which antigens these TCRs recognize remains unknown. The input for sequencing was CD8+ T cells from blood, taken before autologous CMV-specific T cell therapy. Receptors were obtained from a human patient who had received a solid organ transplant and had CMV disease.

The chain couples TRBV11-2 to TRBJ2-5; 8 bases agree with TRBD2. Germline CDR1 SGHAT, CDR2 FQNNGV. V was pared by 5 bases and J by 4 bases, with 15 bases of the junction left unmatched. The CDR3 length is 17 residues. The CDR3 coding sequence is TGTGCCAGCAGCCCTGACCTCTTTCGGGAGGGCCCAGAGACCCAGTACTTC. Translation gives CASSPDLFREGPETQYF.

In its sample, this clone was seen once. This chain connects TRBV7-9 to TRBJ2-3; D possibly matches TRBD1 or TRBD2 (5 bases each). V was clipped by 0 bases and J by 7 bases, with 11 bases between them. Germline lookup yields CDR1 SEHNR and CDR2 FQNEAQ (reference sequence). The CDR3 sequence is 14 residues long. In DNA form, the CDR3 reads TGTGCCAGCAGCTTAGCCCGGGACGAAAATACGCAGTATTTT. It encodes CASSLARDENTQYF.

The chain joins TRBV15 to TRBJ1-2, with 7 bases matching TRBD1. Germline values: CDR1 LNHNV, CDR2 YYDKDF (reference sequence). V was clipped by 0 bases and J by 4 bases; unmatched bases: 8. This CDR3 comprises 16 residues. The CDR3 loop is CATSRDRGQGGYGYTF. CDR3 in DNA: TGTGCCACCAGCAGAGATCGTGGTCAGGGGGGCTATGGCTACACCTTC.

This clone appeared a single time. The chain links TRBV4-1 to TRBJ1-1; possibly TRBD1 for D (5 bases). The CDR3 sequence is 14 residues long. Trimming removed 4 bases from V and 5 bases from J, with 14 bases in between. Germline V gives CDR1 MGHRA, CDR2 YSYEKL. The CDR3 spells CASSPRAAGTEAFF. The CDR3 nucleotides are TGCGCCAGCAGCCCCAGGGCTGCTGGAACTGAAGCTTTCTTT.

The chain employs TRBV7-9 and TRBJ1-1; unclear D gene. V gave up 4 bases and J gave up 4 bases, with 10 bases separating them. The length of the CDR3 is 13 residues. Germline V gene sequence: CDR1 SEHNR, CDR2 FQNEAQ (reference sequence). CDR3 loop: CASSYPLGTEAFF. For the CDR3, the DNA is TGTGCCAGCAGCTACCCCTTAGGCACTGAAGCTTTCTTT. The full variable domain, completed using reference TRBV7-9 and TRBJ1-1, is DTGVSQNPRHKITKRGQNVTFRCDPISEHNRLYWYRQTLGQGPEFLTYFQNEAQLEKSRLLSDRFSAERPKGSFSTLEIQRTEQGDSAMYLCASSYPLGTEAFFGQGTRLTVV.

V and J are TRBV4-2 and TRBJ1-2; D not certain. V lost 7 bases and J lost 2, with 11 bases in between. The germline V gene encodes CDR1 LGHNA and CDR2 YNFKEQ. The CDR3 consists of 13 residues. The CDR3 DNA sequence: TGTGCCAGCACCCCCGGGGTGAACTATGGCTACACCTTC. Its translation: CASTPGVNYGYTF.

The chain links TRBV5-6 to TRBJ2-7, with unresolved D. V lost 1 base, J lost 2 bases, and 16 bases lay in between. Per the germline V gene, CDR1 is SGHDT and CDR2 is YYEEEE. The CDR3 is 16 amino acids. The CDR3 DNA reads TGTGCCAGCAGCTTGTTTTCCTCATTCCCCACCTACGAGCAGTACTTC. Residues: CASSLFSSFPTYEQYF.

The chain uses TRBV6-5 and TRBJ2-7; 9 nucleotides match TRBD2. CDR1 MNHEY and CDR2 SVGAGI come from the germline V gene. The J segment lost 4 bases and the V segment lost 2 bases, leaving 9 bases of the junction unmatched. The CDR3 is made up of 16 amino acids. The CDR3 here is CASSYVFAGGKYEQYF. The CDR3 DNA is TGTGCCAGCAGTTACGTGTTTGCGGGAGGGAAGTACGAGCAGTACTTC.

V gene TRBV27 combines with J gene TRBJ2-5; D is uncertain. TRBJ2-7 explains the end of the DNA better; the J call may be wrong. The germline CDR1 and CDR2 sequences are MNHEY and SMNVEV (reference sequence). The CDR3 has 14 amino acids. The DNA for the CDR3 is TGTGCCAGCAGTCCCGACACGAGAACCTACGAGCAGTACTTC. It codes for CASSPDTRTYEQYF.

This clone was counted a few times. The chain is built from TRBV4-2 and TRBJ2-6, with D hard to call. Trimming removed 0 bases at V and 3 bases at J, with 6 bases between. The CDR3 totals 15 residues. Germline V lookup: CDR1 LGHNA, CDR2 YNFKEQ. CDR3 sequence: CASSQDRDGANVLTF. Written as DNA, the CDR3 is TGTGCCAGCAGCCAAGATAGGGATGGGGCCAACGTCCTGACTTTC.

This sequence joins TRBV13 and TRBJ2-7, with D hard to call. CDR1 PRHDT and CDR2 FYEKMQ come from the germline V gene (reference sequence). This CDR3 has 12 residues. Trimming removed 2 bases from V and 4 bases from J, with 6 bases in between. The CDR3 is CASSLNPYEQYF. CDR3 bases: TGTGCCAGCAGCTTAAACCCATACGAGCAGTACTTC.

This rearrangement joins TRBV6-1 to TRBJ2-7; unclear D gene. V was pared by 2 bases and J by 1 base, with 6 bases between. In germline, CDR1 is MNHNS, CDR2 SASEGT. The CDR3 extends over 13 amino acids. CDR3 loop: CASSELESYEQYF. CDR3 coding DNA: TGTGCCAGCAGTGAATTGGAATCCTACGAGCAGTACTTC.

The chain carries TRBV30 and TRBJ2-1, with 8 bases that match TRBD1. Losses at the gene ends were 0 bases for V and 7 bases for J; bases not matched to a gene: 5. The germline V gene encodes CDR1 GTSNPN and CDR2 SVGIG (reference sequence). CDR3 length: 14 amino acids. DNA for the CDR3: TGTGCCTGGAGTGTCGGACAGGGATGGAATGAGCAGTTCTTC. It specifies CAWSVGQGWNEQFF.

V and J are TRBV13 and TRBJ1-1; D is uncertain. V was shortened by 1 base and J by 5 bases, with 5 bases between the two germline ends. This CDR3 is 12 amino acids long. Germline CDR1 PRHDT, CDR2 FYEKMQ (reference sequence). The CDR3 nucleotides are TGTGCCAGCAGCTTAGAGAGGACTGAAGCTTTCTTT. Translating gives CASSLERTEAFF.